This TCR beta chain was identified during a study of T cells in Graves' hyperthyroidism and ophthalmopathy. Across the study: At initial diagnosis, before any treatment had begun, peripheral blood was obtained.

The germline V gene has CDR1 MNHGY and CDR2 SVAAGI. Between the trimmed V and J ends, which lost 4 bases and 4 bases, there was a span of 15 bases. There are 15 residues in the CDR3. In the case of this clonotype: Its antigen is unidentified.

Study outcomes and limitations: Median prediction lead before ophthalmopathy onset was roughly 6 months with the model.

Stable hyperthyroidism: no ophthalmopathy progression over 18 months of follow-up. RNA transcripts were the template for amplifying TCR beta CDR3 regions. The study used the HTBI primer set for a first-round RT-PCR of the TCR CDR3. Each CDR3 protein gets one entry after TCRdb re-called the multiplex PCR reads with MiXCR. The table lists about 420,000 distinct CDR3 sequences, roughly an eighth of them singletons. The clonotype was recovered from a woman aged 18 to 35 with Graves' hyperthyroidism. What was sequenced was blood. The chain uses TRBV6-9 and TRBJ2-3, with D unresolved. The CDR3 DNA reads as TGTGCCAGCAGTTCACAAGGGTGGCGGTCAGATACGCAGTATTTT. Protein sequence: CASSSQGWRSDTQYF.